Here is one TCR beta chain with its context. What it binds is not known. The CDR3 contains 16 residues. The junction had 8 bases not matched to a gene; V was cut back by 5 bases and J by 2 bases. Germline V CDR1 and CDR2: MNHEY, SMNVEV (reference sequence). The sample belongs to a study of T cell repertoires in cytomegalovirus infection. Study-wide background: Indications came from public TCR beta signatures; they pointed to CMV infection and to a matching HLA type. Overall study results and limits: Totalled public TCR beta family frequency picked out people who carried CMV plus the relevant HLA.

TCRdb passed the reads through MiXCR, listing each CDR3 protein once. The repertoire holds approximately 120,000 distinct CDR3 sequences, with over 25% as singletons. The rearrangement joins TRBV27 to TRBJ2-7; 11 bases agree with TRBD2. This specimen consisted of CD8+ T cells from cultured PBMCs, obtained from culture after CMV antigen stimulation. The receptor was derived from a human donor in good health (CMV status not recorded). Some clones in this sample may be carry-over from other donors' samples. In DNA, the CDR3 is TGTGCCAGCAGTCCGACGGGACTAGCGGTAACCTACGAGCAGTACTTC. Its translation: CASSPTGLAVTYEQYF.